The rows below give T cell receptor beta chains drawn from one sample of a study of blood T cell repertoires in COVID-19. Clones were sequenced by immunoSEQ multiplex PCR, and TCRdb holds only the in-frame ones, with some missing. This repertoire shows some 80,000 clones, roughly 80% found once; its top ten account for more than 10%. Sequences were obtained from peripheral blood. These receptors were obtained from a middle-aged woman with active or convalescent COVID-19. The CDR3 runs from the conserved cysteine through the conserved F or W. D genes are given only for firm matches. For some rows the clone size is stated as once, few or many, or as a class when expanded; others skip it.

.	TRBJ2-2	TRBV7-3	.	TGTGCCAGCAGCTTACAGAATTCCGGGGAGCTGTTTTTT	CASSLQNSGELFF
.	TRBJ1-2	TRBV7-2	.	TGTGCCAGCAGCTCAGGGATTAACTATGGCTACACCTTC	CASSSGINYGYTF
.	TRBJ2-7	TRBV5-8	TRBD2	TGTGCCAGCAGCCTACCCCCGGGACTAGCCTACGAGCAGTACTTC	CASSLPPGLAYEQYF
.	TRBJ1-1	TRBV7-2	TRBD1	TGTGCCAGCAGCTGGACAGGGGGCGTGAACACTGAAGCTTTCTTT	CASSWTGGVNTEAFF
.	TRBJ2-5	TRBV28	.	TGTGCCAGCAGTTTACGTGGGGCAGGGGAAGAGACCCAGTACTTC	CASSLRGAGEETQYF
.	TRBJ2-3	TRBV5-6	.	TGTGCCAGCAGCTTGTTCTCGCAGGGAACAGATACGCAGTATTTT	CASSLFSQGTDTQYF
.	TRBJ2-7	TRBV7-8	TRBD2	TGTGCCAGCAGCTTAGCGCAGGGACTAGTGAGATACGAGCAGTACTTC	CASSLAQGLVRYEQYF
.	TRBJ2-1	TRBV4-1	TRBD2	TGCGCCAGCAGCCTAGGGACTAGTACCTACAATGAGCAGTTCTTC	CASSLGTSTYNEQFF
.	TRBJ2-7	TRBV10-3	.	TGTGCCATGTCCCCACGCGACAGGTACGAGCAGTACTTC	CAMSPRDRYEQYF
few	TRBJ2-5	TRBV5-1	TRBD2	TGCGCCAGCATGCGGGGGACCCTCTTCCAAGAGACCCAGTACTTC	CASMRGTLFQETQYF
.	TRBJ2-1	TRBV4-2	.	TGTGCCAGCAGCCAAGATCCTAGTAGCGCAGGGGTATACAATGAGCAGTTCTTC	CASSQDPSSAGVYNEQFF
.	TRBJ2-1	TRBV7-3	.	TGTGCCAGCAGCGTCGCGAGGGACAATGAGCAGTTCTTC	CASSVARDNEQFF
.	TRBJ1-1	TRBV11-2	TRBD1	TGTGCCAGCAGCTTAGAGGCAGGGGGTGGCACTGAAGCTTTCTTT	CASSLEAGGGTEAFF
.	TRBJ2-1	TRBV24-1	.	TGTGCCACCAGTATAGCTGGCGGGGGCCAATACAATGAGCAGTTCTTC	CATSIAGGGQYNEQFF
.	TRBJ2-7	TRBV24-1	TRBD2	TGTGCCACCAGTGATTTTGGGACAAGGTCCGGGAGGGACGAGCAGTACTTC	CATSDFGTRSGRDEQYF